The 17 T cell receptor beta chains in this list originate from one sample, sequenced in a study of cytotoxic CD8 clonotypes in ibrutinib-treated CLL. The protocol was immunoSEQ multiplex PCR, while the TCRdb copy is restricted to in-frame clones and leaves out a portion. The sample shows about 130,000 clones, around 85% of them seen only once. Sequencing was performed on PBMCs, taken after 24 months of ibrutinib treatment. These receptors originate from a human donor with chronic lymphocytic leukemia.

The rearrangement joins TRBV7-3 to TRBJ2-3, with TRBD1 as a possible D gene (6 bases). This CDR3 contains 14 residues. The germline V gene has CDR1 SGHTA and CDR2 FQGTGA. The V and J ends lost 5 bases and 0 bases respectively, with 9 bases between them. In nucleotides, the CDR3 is TGTGCCAGCAGCCCAGGGGTGAGCACAGATACGCAGTATTTT. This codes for CASSPGVSTDTQYF.

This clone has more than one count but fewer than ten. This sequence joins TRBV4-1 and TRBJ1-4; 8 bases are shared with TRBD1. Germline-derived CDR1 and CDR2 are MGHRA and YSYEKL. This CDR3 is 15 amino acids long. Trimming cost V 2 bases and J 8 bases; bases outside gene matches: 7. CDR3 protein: CASSQPDRVAEKLFF. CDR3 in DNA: TGCGCCAGCAGCCAACCGGACAGGGTAGCCGAAAAACTGTTTTTT.

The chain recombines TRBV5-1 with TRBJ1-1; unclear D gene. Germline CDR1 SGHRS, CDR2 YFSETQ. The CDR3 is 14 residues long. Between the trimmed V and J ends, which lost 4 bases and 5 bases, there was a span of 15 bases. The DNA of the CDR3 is TGCGCCAGCAGCCCGACCGTTGCCTTTACTGAAGCTTTCTTT. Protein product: CASSPTVAFTEAFF.

The CDR3 loop is CASSFYGLAGRYEQYF. CDR3 nucleotide sequence: TGTGCCAGTAGTTTCTACGGACTAGCGGGCCGCTACGAGCAGTACTTC. The gene calls are TRBV19 and TRBJ2-7; the match to TRBD2 covers 11 bases. The CDR3 covers 16 residues. J lost 3 bases, V lost 5 bases, and 9 bases had no gene match. Germline loops: CDR1 LNHDA, CDR2 SQIVND (reference sequence).

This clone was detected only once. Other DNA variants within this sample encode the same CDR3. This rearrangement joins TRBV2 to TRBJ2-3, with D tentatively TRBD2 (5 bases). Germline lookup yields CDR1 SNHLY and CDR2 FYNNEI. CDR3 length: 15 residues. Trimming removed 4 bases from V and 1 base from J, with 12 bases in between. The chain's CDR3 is CASSVGLAGTDTQYF. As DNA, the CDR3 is TGTGCCAGCAGTGTAGGGCTAGCCGGCACAGATACGCAGTATTTT.

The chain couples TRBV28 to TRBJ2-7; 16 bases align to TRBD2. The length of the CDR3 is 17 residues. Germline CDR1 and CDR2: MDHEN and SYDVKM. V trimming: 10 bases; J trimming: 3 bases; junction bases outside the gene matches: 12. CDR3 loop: CATESGTSGRVYYEQYF. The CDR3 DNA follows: TGTGCCACCGAATCCGGGACTAGCGGGAGGGTGTACTACGAGCAGTACTTC.

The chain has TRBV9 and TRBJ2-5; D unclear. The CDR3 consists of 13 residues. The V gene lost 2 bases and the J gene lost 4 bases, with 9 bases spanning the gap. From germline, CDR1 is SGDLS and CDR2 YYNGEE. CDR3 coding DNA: TGTGCCAGCAGCGTCCGGGCAGGAGAGACCCAGTACTTC. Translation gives CASSVRAGETQYF.

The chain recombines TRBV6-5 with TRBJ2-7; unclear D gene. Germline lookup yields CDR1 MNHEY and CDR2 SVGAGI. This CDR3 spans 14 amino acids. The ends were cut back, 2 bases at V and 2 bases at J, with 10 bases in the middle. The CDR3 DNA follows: TGTGCCAGCAGTTACCGGCGATATGCCTACGAGCAGTACTTC. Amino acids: CASSYRRYAYEQYF.

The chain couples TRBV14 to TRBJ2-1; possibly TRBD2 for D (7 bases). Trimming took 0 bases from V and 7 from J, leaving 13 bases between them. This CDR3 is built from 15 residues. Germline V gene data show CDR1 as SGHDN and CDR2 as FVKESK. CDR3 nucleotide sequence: TGTGCCAGCAGCCAAGAGGGGGGGCGCAGAAATGAGCAGTTCTTC. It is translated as CASSQEGGRRNEQFF.

The chain's CDR3 is CAISAFLGTGTNYGYTF. Written as DNA, the CDR3 is TGTGCCATCAGTGCGTTCCTCGGGACAGGGACAAACTATGGCTACACCTTC. The J gene is TRBJ1-2, the V gene TRBV10-3, with TRBD1 identical over 9 bases. Losses at the gene ends were 4 bases for V and 2 bases for J; bases not matched to a gene: 11. CDR1 is ENHRY and CDR2 is SYGVKD in the germline V gene. The CDR3 contains 17 residues.

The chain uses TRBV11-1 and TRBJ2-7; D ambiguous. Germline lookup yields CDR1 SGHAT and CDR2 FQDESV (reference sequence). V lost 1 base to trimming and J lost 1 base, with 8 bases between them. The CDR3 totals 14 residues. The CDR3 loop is CASSLGTGSYEQYF. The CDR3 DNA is TGTGCCAGCAGCTTAGGGACGGGTTCCTACGAGCAGTACTTC. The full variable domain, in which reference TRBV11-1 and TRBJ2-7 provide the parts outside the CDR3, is EAEVAQSPRYKITEKSQAVAFWCDPISGHATLYWYRQILGQGPELLVQFQDESVVDDSQLPKDRFSAERLKGVDSTLKIQPAELGDSAMYLCASSLGTGSYEQYFGPGTRLTVT.

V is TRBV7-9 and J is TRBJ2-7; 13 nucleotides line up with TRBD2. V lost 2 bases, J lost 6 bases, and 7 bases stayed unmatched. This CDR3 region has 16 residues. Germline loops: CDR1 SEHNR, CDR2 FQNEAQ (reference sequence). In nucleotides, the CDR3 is TGTGCCAGCAGCTTAACTAGCGGGAGGGCGACTGGCGAGCAGTACTTC. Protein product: CASSLTSGRATGEQYF.

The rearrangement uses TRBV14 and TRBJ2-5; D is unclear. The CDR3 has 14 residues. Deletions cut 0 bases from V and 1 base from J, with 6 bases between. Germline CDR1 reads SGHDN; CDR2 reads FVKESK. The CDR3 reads CASSQDSFQETQYF. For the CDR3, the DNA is TGTGCCAGCAGCCAAGATAGCTTCCAAGAGACCCAGTACTTC.

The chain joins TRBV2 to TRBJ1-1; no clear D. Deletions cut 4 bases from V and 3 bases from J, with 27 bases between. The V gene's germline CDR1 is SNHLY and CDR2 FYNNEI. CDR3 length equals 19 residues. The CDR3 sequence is CASSVRREVSHTRDTEAFF. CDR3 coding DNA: TGTGCCAGCAGTGTACGTCGGGAGGTCAGCCACACCCGTGACACTGAAGCTTTCTTT.

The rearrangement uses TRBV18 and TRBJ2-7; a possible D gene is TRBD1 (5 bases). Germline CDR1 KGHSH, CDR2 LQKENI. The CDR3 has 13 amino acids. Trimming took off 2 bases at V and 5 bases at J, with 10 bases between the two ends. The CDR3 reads CASSPRGWDEQYF. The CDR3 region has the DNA TGTGCCAGCTCACCAAGGGGTTGGGACGAGCAGTACTTC.

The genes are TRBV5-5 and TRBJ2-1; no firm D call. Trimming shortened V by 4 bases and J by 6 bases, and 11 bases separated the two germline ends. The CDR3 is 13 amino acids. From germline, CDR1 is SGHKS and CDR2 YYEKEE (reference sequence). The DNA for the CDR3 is TGTGCCAGCAGCGTCCCCGGCGGCAATGAGCAGTTCTTC. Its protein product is CASSVPGGNEQFF.

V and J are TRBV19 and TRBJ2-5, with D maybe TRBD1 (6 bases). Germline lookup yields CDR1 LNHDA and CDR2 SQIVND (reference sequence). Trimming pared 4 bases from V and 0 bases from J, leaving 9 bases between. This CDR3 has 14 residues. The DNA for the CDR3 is TGTGCCAGTAGTACTTGGACAGACCAAGAGACCCAGTACTTC. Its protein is CASSTWTDQETQYF.